Sequencing of this TCR beta chain was carried out in a study of early T cells in non-severe SARS-CoV-2 infection. At the level of the study: The chains were unpaired, and the sequenced material was bulk RNA from unsorted whole blood.

There are 13 residues in the CDR3. Looked up from germline, CDR1 is DFQATT and CDR2 is SNEGSKA (reference sequence). Trimming took off 6 bases at V and 0 bases at J, with 11 bases between the two ends. The TCR library protocol attached unique molecular identifiers to the individual cDNA molecules. TCRdb re-called the 5' RACE reads with MiXCR, one entry per CDR3 protein. The sample includes 60,000 or so distinct CDR3 sequences, approximately 15% of them seen just once. Here the sequenced sample was whole blood, taken at baseline. The TCR originated in an adult who was a healthcare worker with PCR-confirmed SARS-CoV-2 infection or an uninfected control (not recorded which). The rearrangement links TRBV20-1 to TRBJ1-1; TRBD1 might be the D (6 bases). CDR3 amino acids: CSAKGHLNTEAFF. The DNA for the CDR3 is TGCAGTGCCAAGGGACATCTGAACACTGAAGCTTTCTTT.